The 8 T cell receptor beta chains below come from one sample, sequenced in a study of OX40 agonist ivuxolimab in advanced cancers. TCRdb's table, derived via immunoSEQ multiplex PCR, lists solely in-frame clones and lacks some. The sample carries some 96,000 clones, approximately 90% recorded once. Material: CD4+ or CD8+ T cells sorted from blood, obtained in a trial of the OX40 agonist ivuxolimab. Every receptor here comes from an adult with an advanced solid tumor such as melanoma, head and neck, liver or kidney cancer.

The rearrangement uses TRBV5-1 and TRBJ2-5; 10 positions agree with TRBD1. This CDR3 contains 17 residues. CDR1 and CDR2 from the germline V gene are SGHRS and YFSETQ. The trim removed 0 bases at V and 1 base at J, leaving 6 bases unmatched. CDR3 amino acids: CASSLVGGQGTQETQYF. The CDR3, as DNA: TGCGCCAGCAGCTTGGTGGGGGGACAGGGGACCCAAGAGACCCAGTACTTC.

The chain is built from TRBV5-6 and TRBJ2-7; 11 bases are a match to TRBD1. The germline gives CDR1 SGHDT, CDR2 YYEEEE. With 8 bases clipped from V and 5 bases from J, the junction kept 12 bases outside the gene matches. This CDR3 comprises 15 residues. The CDR3 DNA sequence: TGTGCCAGGACCGGACAGGGGGCGGTTGGGCACGAGCAGTACTTC. Translation gives CARTGQGAVGHEQYF.

The V gene is TRBV18, the J gene TRBJ2-6; 8 positions match TRBD1. CDR3 size: 17 residues. V lost 3 bases and J lost 1; bases outside the gene matches: 5. CDR1 and CDR2 (germline): KGHSH, LQKENI. The CDR3 region has the DNA TGTGCCAGCTCACCGGGACAGGCTGGATCTGGGGCCAACGTCCTGACTTTC. This gives the protein CASSPGQAGSGANVLTF. Complete variable domain (other parts from reference TRBV18 and TRBJ2-6): NAGVMQNPRHLVRRRGQEARLRCSPMKGHSHVYWYRQLPEEGLKFMVYLQKENIIDESGMPKERFSAEFPKEGPSILRIQQVVRGDSAAYFCASSPGQAGSGANVLTFGAGSRLTVL.

The chain combines TRBV9 with TRBJ2-1; the D is unclear. Germline CDR1 and CDR2: SGDLS and YYNGEE. The CDR3 extends over 13 amino acids. V dropped 3 bases and J dropped 2 bases, with 6 bases sitting between them. CDR3 DNA: TGTGCCAGCAGCGAACAGCCCTACAATGAGCAGTTCTTC. The encoded protein is CASSEQPYNEQFF.

The CDR3 DNA follows: TGCGCCAGCAGCTTTGAGGACAGGGGTTATGGCTACACCTTC. This encodes CASSFEDRGYGYTF. The J gene is TRBJ1-2, the V gene TRBV5-1, with 9 positions matching TRBD1. This CDR3 contains 14 residues. The germline CDR1 and CDR2 sequences are SGHRS and YFSETQ. Trimming removed 2 bases from V and 5 bases from J; junction bases left unmatched: 4.

The chain combines TRBV5-4 with TRBJ2-3; D may be TRBD1 or TRBD2 (5 bases each). V dropped 4 bases and J dropped 2 bases, with 14 bases sitting between them. This CDR3 region has 15 residues. Per the germline V gene, CDR1 is SGHNT and CDR2 is YYREEE (reference sequence). This chain's CDR3 is CASSPGTRNTDTQYF. The CDR3 coding sequence is TGTGCCAGCAGCCCGGGGACGCGCAACACAGATACGCAGTATTTT. Combining the CDR3 with reference TRBV5-4 and TRBJ2-3 gives the whole variable domain ETGVTQSPTHLIKTRGQQVTLRCSSQSGHNTVSWYQQALGQGPQFIFQYYREEENGRGNFPPRFSGLQFPNYSSELNVNALELDDSALYLCASSPGTRNTDTQYFGPGTRLTVL.

The gene calls are TRBV7-8 and TRBJ2-7, with 9 bases lining up with TRBD1. CDR3 size: 15 residues. Germline V gene sequence: CDR1 SGHVS, CDR2 FQNEAQ. The ends lost 4 bases at V and 4 bases at J; junction bases unmatched: 8. CDR3 residues: CASSSLGTGSYEQYF. The CDR3 DNA follows: TGTGCCAGCAGCTCCTTAGGGACAGGGTCTTACGAGCAGTACTTC.

This chain uses TRBV12-5 with TRBJ2-2; D is uncertain. The CDR3 is 15 residues long. CDR1 LGHNT and CDR2 FRNRAP come from the germline V gene. V was pared by 2 bases and J by 1 base, with 8 bases between. CDR3 loop: CASGLWRMNTGELFF. CDR3 nucleotide sequence: TGTGCTAGTGGTTTGTGGCGGATGAACACCGGGGAGCTGTTTTTT.